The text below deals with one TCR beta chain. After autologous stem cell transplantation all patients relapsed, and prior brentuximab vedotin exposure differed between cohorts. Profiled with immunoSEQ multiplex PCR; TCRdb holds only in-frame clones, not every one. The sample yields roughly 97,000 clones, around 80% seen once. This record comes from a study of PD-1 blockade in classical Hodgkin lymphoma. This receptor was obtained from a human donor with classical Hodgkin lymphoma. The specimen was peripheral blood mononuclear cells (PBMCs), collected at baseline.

CDR3 sequence (DNA): TGTGCCAGCAGCTTAGTATTGAACGGGGCCGAGCAGTACTTC. Protein: CASSLVLNGAEQYF. The chain combines TRBV7-2 with TRBJ2-7; tentatively, D is TRBD1 or TRBD2 (5 bases each). The CDR3 sequence is 14 residues long. V lost 1 base, J lost 6 bases, and 13 bases lay in between. Looked up from germline, CDR1 is SGHTA and CDR2 is FQGNSA.